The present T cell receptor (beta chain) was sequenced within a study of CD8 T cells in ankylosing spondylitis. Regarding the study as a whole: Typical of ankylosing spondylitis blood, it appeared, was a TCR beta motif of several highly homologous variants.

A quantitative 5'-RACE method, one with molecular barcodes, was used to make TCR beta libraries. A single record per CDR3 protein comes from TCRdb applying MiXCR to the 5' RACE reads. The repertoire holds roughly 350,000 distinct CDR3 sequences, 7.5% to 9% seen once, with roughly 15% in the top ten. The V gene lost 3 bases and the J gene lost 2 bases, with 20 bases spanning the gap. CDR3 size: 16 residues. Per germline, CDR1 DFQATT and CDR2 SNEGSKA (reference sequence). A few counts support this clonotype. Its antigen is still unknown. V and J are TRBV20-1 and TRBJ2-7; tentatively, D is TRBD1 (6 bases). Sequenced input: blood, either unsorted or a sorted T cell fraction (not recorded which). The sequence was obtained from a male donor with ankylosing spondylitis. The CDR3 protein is CSASPSRGRGPYEQYF. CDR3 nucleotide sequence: TGCAGTGCTAGCCCCTCTAGGGGCAGGGGACCCTACGAGCAGTACTTC.